This entry lists 7 T cell receptor beta chains sequenced from one sample in a study of blood T cells in healthy people across ages. A second PCR, run for about 7 to 11 cycles, used a sample-barcoded 5' primer plus a J-beta primer mix. TCRdb re-derived calls from the 5' RACE reads in MiXCR, one entry per CDR3 protein. This sample has about 1.5 million distinct CDR3 sequences, with roughly 40% found just once. Specimen: blood. The origin of the receptors is a woman aged 18 to 35 in good health.

This clonotype occurred many times. This chain uses TRBV4-2 with TRBJ2-1, with TRBD2 matching 8 bases. Per germline, CDR1 LGHNA and CDR2 YNFKEQ. CDR3 length: 17 residues. Trimming removed 2 bases from V and 0 bases from J; junction bases left unmatched: 6. CDR3 nucleotides: TGTGCCAGCAGCCAAACCCTAGCGGGTTCCTCCTACAATGAGCAGTTCTTC. This encodes CASSQTLAGSSYNEQFF.

The rearrangement links TRBV27 to TRBJ1-2; tentative D call: TRBD1 (5 bases). Deletions cut 6 bases from V and 4 bases from J, with 18 bases between. This CDR3 contains 15 residues. Germline loops: CDR1 MNHEY, CDR2 SMNVEV (reference sequence). The CDR3 nucleotides read TGTGCCAGCAGCACTAACGATCAGGGATTCTATGGCTACACCTTC. Amino acids: CASSTNDQGFYGYTF.

The V call is TRBV20-1, the J call TRBJ1-3, with TRBD1 as a possible D gene (6 bases). CDR1 and CDR2 from the germline V gene are DFQATT and SNEGSKA (reference sequence). The CDR3 consists of 16 residues. V was clipped by 5 bases and J by 2 bases, with 19 bases between them. CDR3: CSAPGQGPSPGNTIYF. The CDR3 DNA reads TGCAGTGCTCCGGGGCAGGGGCCCTCCCCTGGAAACACCATATATTTT.

The chain is built from TRBV20-1 and TRBJ1-5; D might be TRBD1 (6 bases). V was shortened by 4 bases and J by 5 bases, with 12 bases between the two germline ends. The CDR3 covers 13 residues. Looked up from germline, CDR1 is DFQATT and CDR2 is SNEGSKA (reference sequence). The CDR3 sequence is CSATRGGDQPQHF. CDR3 DNA: TGCAGTGCTACTCGCGGGGGCGATCAGCCCCAGCATTTT.

This chain's CDR3 is CASMNAGTAYGYTF. The CDR3 coding sequence is TGTGCCAGCATGAACGCCGGGACAGCCTATGGCTACACCTTC. V is TRBV2 and J is TRBJ1-2, with 7 positions matching TRBD1. Trimming removed 7 bases from V and 4 bases from J; junction bases left unmatched: 9. The CDR3 consists of 14 residues. Germline lookup yields CDR1 SNHLY and CDR2 FYNNEI.

The chain has TRBV20-1 and TRBJ2-1, with TRBD2 matching over 9 bases. The last part of the DNA fits TRBJ2-7 better; the J call may be wrong. Germline values: CDR1 DFQATT, CDR2 SNEGSKA (reference sequence). The CDR3 totals 18 residues. CDR3 residues: CSARDWVSGGTSYNEQYF. The CDR3 DNA sequence: TGCAGTGCTAGAGATTGGGTTAGCGGGGGTACCTCCTACAATGAGCAGTACTTC.

This clonotype was observed a few times. This chain connects TRBV6-5 to TRBJ2-1; 9 bases match TRBD1. The CDR3 is 16 residues long. Unmatched junction bases numbered 13, after V lost 7 bases and J lost 6 bases. Germline CDR1 is MNHEY and CDR2 is SVGAGI. The CDR3 loop reads CASNPSGTGFSNEQFF. CDR3 bases: TGTGCCAGCAACCCATCCGGGACAGGGTTTAGCAATGAGCAGTTCTTC.